What follows are 9 T cell receptor beta chains derived from one specimen sequenced in a study of human thymus T cells. This table comes from immunoSEQ multiplex PCR, and its TCRdb copy is limited to in-frame clones, with some not included. The sample yields 78,000 or so clones, around 96% seen once. Thymus specimens were resections from corrective heart surgery. The sequenced sample was thymus tissue. Source of these receptors: a boy in the first two years of life with a congenital heart defect but otherwise immunologically healthy.

V gene TRBV19 combines with J gene TRBJ1-3, with a possible D match to TRBD1 (6 bases). Trimming removed 5 bases from V and 4 bases from J, with 12 bases in between. The CDR3 extends over 14 amino acids. Germline loops: CDR1 LNHDA, CDR2 SQIVND (reference sequence). In DNA, the CDR3 is TGTGCCAGTAGTCTACAGGGAGGCGGAAACACCATATATTTT. Translated, it gives CASSLQGGGNTIYF.

V usage is TRBV9 and J usage is TRBJ1-2; D gene unclear. V was trimmed by 0 bases and J by 8 bases, leaving 20 bases between them. The CDR3 extends over 16 amino acids. Germline CDR1 reads SGDLS; CDR2 reads YYNGEE. The CDR3 DNA sequence: TGTGCCAGCAGCGTAGTGCCCGACCCACGGGGTCGGGGCTACACCTTC. Encoded protein: CASSVVPDPRGRGYTF. Full variable domain (rest looked up from reference TRBV9 and TRBJ1-2): DSGVTQTPKHLITATGQRVTLRCSPRSGDLSVYWYQQSLDQGLQFLIQYYNGEERAKGNILERFSAQQFPDLHSELNLSSLELGDSALYFCASSVVPDPRGRGYTFGSGTRLTVV.

The gene calls are TRBV11-2 and TRBJ2-1; D is undetermined. Trimming left V 6 bases short and J 4 bases short, with 13 bases between. This CDR3 has 14 amino acids. Per germline, CDR1 SGHAT and CDR2 FQNNGV. The CDR3 spells CASSICSTYNEQFF. CDR3 DNA: TGTGCCAGCAGTATCTGTAGCACTTACAATGAGCAGTTCTTC.

The gene calls are TRBV6-1 and TRBJ2-7; D possibly matches TRBD1 or TRBD2 (7 bases each). Germline loops: CDR1 MNHNS, CDR2 SASEGT. V was cut by 8 bases and J by 0 bases, with 14 bases left in between. This CDR3 has 14 residues. The CDR3 is CASSRGGSSYEQYF. The DNA for the CDR3 is TGTGCCAGCTCCAGGGGGGGAAGCTCCTACGAGCAGTACTTC.

The rearrangement joins TRBV30 to TRBJ1-1, with D unresolved. Germline CDR1 and CDR2: GTSNPN and SVGIG (reference sequence). The CDR3 runs 15 residues. Trimming shortened V by 0 bases and J by 1 base, and 12 bases separated the two germline ends. The CDR3 sequence: CAWSVLGRGNTEAFF. The CDR3 bases are TGTGCCTGGAGTGTACTGGGAAGAGGGAACACTGAAGCTTTCTTT.

DNA of the CDR3: TGTGCCAGCAGCCCAATAGAGGGGAGGTCCTACGAGCAGTACTTC. This gives the protein CASSPIEGRSYEQYF. This sequence joins TRBV11-2 and TRBJ2-7; possibly TRBD2 for D (6 bases). Germline CDR1 SGHAT, CDR2 FQNNGV. V lost 5 bases, J lost 1 base, and 15 bases lay in between. This CDR3 has 15 amino acids.

The gene calls are TRBV25-1 and TRBJ1-4, with TRBD1 matching over 7 bases. With V trimmed by 3 bases and J by 6 bases, 13 bases remained unmatched. The length of the CDR3 is 17 residues. The germline gives CDR1 MGHDK, CDR2 SYGVNS. The CDR3 nucleotides are TGTGCCAGCAGTGACGCCACCCCACAGGGGTGGGATGAAAAACTGTTTTTT. Its translation is CASSDATPQGWDEKLFF.

The chain employs TRBV4-2 and TRBJ2-7, with D uncertain. The length of the CDR3 is 13 residues. Trimming removed 0 bases from V and 5 bases from J, with 8 bases in between. Germline V lookup: CDR1 LGHNA, CDR2 YNFKEQ. The chain's CDR3 is CASSQDPQHEQYF. The CDR3 nucleotides are TGTGCCAGCAGCCAAGATCCCCAGCACGAGCAGTACTTC.

This clone appeared once. V is TRBV18 and J is TRBJ1-2; 8 bases match TRBD1. Germline values: CDR1 KGHSH, CDR2 LQKENI. The CDR3 extends over 14 amino acids. The ends lost 2 bases at V and 8 bases at J; junction bases unmatched: 7. The CDR3 spells CASSPTWTGNGYTF. CDR3 coding DNA: TGTGCCAGCTCACCAACTTGGACAGGGAACGGCTACACCTTC.